In its sample, the clone carrying this T cell receptor beta chain was seen many times. Its antigen is still unknown. The data stem from a study of Graves' ophthalmopathy and Graves' hyperthyroidism. Study-level points and caveats: Blood samples also showed most expanded thyroid clonotypes exceeding 0.001 frequency.

For repertoire sequencing, the TCR beta CDR3 regions were amplified from RNA transcripts. The first round was an RT-PCR with HTBI primers, and the second round was a multiplex PCR. One entry per CDR3 protein, called by TCRdb with MiXCR from the multiplex PCR reads. The data contain 400,000 or so distinct CDR3 sequences, over 15% of them singletons. Stable hyperthyroidism denotes an absence of ophthalmopathy throughout 18 months of follow-up. Patients were left out if they had other autoimmune diseases, uncontrolled infections, pregnancy or lactation. Serum thyroxine and TRAb, along with clinical symptoms, thyroid ultrasound and orbital computed tomography, were what diagnosis relied on. Germline CDR1 LNHDA, CDR2 SQIVND (reference sequence). V shed 3 bases and J shed 0 bases, with 5 bases lying between them. The CDR3 is 14 amino acids.

J is TRBJ2-2 and V is TRBV19, with D unresolved. This TCR was recovered from a woman between 18 and 29 years old with stable Graves' hyperthyroidism. Sequences were obtained from peripheral blood. CDR3 loop: CASSMLPNTGELFF. DNA of the CDR3: TGTGCCAGTAGTATGCTACCGAACACCGGGGAGCTGTTTTTT.